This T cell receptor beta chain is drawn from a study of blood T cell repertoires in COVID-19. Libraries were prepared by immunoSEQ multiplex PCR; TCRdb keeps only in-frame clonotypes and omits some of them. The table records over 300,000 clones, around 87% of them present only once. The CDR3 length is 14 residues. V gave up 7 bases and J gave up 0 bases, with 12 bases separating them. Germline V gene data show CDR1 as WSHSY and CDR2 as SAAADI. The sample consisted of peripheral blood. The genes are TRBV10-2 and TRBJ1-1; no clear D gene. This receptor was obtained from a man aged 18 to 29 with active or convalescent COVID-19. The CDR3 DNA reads TGCGCCAGCATTCCGGGAAACATGAACACTGAAGCTTTCTTT. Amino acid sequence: CASIPGNMNTEAFF.